This TCR beta chain was sequenced for a study of T cell changes during pregnancy in multiple sclerosis. The CDR3 is 16 amino acids. Germline V lookup: CDR1 LNHDA, CDR2 SQIVND (reference sequence). With 4 bases clipped from V and 7 bases from J, the junction kept 12 bases outside the gene matches. Sequenced by immunoSEQ multiplex PCR; TCRdb stores in-frame clones only, minus some. Of tens of thousands of clones listed, less than 95% are singletons. The rearrangement uses TRBV19 and TRBJ1-5; 8 bases align to TRBD1. The clonotype was recovered from a female donor in good health, enrolled as a control in a pregnancy study. The sample here was peripheral blood, taken in the third trimester of pregnancy. The CDR3 DNA reads as TGTGCCAGTAGTACCCAAACCCAGGGGGCCAAGCAGCCCCAGCATTTT. Encoded protein: CASSTQTQGAKQPQHF. The entire variable domain, with the rest obtained from reference TRBV19 and TRBJ1-5, is as follows: DGGITQSPKYLFRKEGQNVTLSCEQNLNHDAMYWYRQDPGQGLRLIYYSQIVNDFQKGDIAEGYSVSREKKESFPLTVTSAQKNPTAFYLCASSTQTQGAKQPQHFGDGTRLSIL.